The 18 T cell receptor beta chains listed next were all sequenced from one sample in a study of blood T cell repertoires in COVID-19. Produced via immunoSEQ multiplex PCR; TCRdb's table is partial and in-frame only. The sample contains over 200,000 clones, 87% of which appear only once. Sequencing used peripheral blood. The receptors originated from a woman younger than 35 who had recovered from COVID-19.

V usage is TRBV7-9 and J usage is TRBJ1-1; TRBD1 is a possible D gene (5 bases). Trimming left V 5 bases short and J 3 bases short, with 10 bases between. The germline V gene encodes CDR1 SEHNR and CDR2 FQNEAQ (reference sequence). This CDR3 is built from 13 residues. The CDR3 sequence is CASSLREDTEAFF. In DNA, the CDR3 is TGTGCCAGCAGCCTCAGGGAAGACACTGAAGCTTTCTTT.

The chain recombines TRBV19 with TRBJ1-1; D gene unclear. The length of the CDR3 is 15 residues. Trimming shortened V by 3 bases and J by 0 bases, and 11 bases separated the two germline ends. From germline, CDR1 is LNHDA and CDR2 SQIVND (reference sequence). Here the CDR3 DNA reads TGTGCCAGTAGTATTTGGAGTGAGCTGAACACTGAAGCTTTCTTT. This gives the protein CASSIWSELNTEAFF.

For the CDR3, the DNA is TGTGCCAGCAGCCCCACGACTTCCAGCTCTGGAAACACCATATATTTT. This codes for CASSPTTSSSGNTIYF. The V gene is TRBV9, the J gene TRBJ1-3; D is ambiguous. Trimming took off 4 bases at V and 0 bases at J, with 14 bases between the two ends. This CDR3 spans 16 amino acids. Germline V gene lookup returns CDR1 SGDLS and CDR2 YYNGEE. Using reference TRBV9 and TRBJ1-3 for the parts outside the CDR3, the full variable domain is DSGVTQTPKHLITATGQRVTLRCSPRSGDLSVYWYQQSLDQGLQFLIQYYNGEERAKGNILERFSAQQFPDLHSELNLSSLELGDSALYFCASSPTTSSSGNTIYFGEGSWLTVV.

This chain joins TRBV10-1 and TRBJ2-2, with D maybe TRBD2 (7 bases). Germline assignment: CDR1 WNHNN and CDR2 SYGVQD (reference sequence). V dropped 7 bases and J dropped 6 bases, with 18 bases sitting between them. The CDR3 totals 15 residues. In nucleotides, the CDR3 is TGCGCCAGCAAAGGAGGGGGGGGGCCCTCCGGGGAGCTGTTTTTT. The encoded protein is CASKGGGGPSGELFF.

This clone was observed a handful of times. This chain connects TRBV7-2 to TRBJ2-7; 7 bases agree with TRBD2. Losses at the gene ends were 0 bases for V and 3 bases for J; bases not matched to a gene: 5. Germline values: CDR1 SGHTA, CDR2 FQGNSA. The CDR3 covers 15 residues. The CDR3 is CASSLAGGSVYEQYF. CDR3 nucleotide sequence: TGTGCCAGCAGCTTAGCTGGCGGGAGCGTCTACGAGCAGTACTTC.

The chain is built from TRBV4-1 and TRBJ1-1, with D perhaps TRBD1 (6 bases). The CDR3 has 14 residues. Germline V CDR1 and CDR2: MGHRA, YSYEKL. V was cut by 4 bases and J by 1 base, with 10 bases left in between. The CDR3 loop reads CASSRTTGNTEAFF. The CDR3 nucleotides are TGCGCCAGCAGCCGAACGACAGGGAACACTGAAGCTTTCTTT.

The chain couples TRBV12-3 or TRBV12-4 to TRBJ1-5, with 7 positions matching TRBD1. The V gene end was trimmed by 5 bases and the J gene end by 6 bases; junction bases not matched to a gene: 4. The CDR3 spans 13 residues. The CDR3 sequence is CASSPRGVQPQHF. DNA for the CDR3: TGTGCCAGCAGTCCCAGGGGGGTTCAGCCCCAGCATTTT.

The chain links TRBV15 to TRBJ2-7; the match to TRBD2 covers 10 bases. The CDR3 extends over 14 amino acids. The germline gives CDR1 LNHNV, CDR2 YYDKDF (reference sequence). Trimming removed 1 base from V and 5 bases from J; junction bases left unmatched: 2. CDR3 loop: CATSRVTSGNEQYF. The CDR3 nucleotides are TGTGCCACCAGCAGAGTAACTAGCGGGAACGAGCAGTACTTC.

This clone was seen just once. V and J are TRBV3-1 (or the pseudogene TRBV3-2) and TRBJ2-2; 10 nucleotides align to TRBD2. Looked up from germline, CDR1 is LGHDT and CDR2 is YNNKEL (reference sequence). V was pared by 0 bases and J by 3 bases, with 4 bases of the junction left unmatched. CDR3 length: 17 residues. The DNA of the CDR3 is TGTGCCAGCAGCCAAGATGGGAGCGGGAGGGACACCGGGGAGCTGTTTTTT. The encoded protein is CASSQDGSGRDTGELFF.

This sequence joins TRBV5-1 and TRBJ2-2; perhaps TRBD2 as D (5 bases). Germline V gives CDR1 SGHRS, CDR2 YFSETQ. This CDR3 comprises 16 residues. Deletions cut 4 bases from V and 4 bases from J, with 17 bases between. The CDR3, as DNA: TGCGCCAGCAGCCTGGCCAGAGTAGCGAGCACCGGGGAGCTGTTTTTT. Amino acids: CASSLARVASTGELFF.

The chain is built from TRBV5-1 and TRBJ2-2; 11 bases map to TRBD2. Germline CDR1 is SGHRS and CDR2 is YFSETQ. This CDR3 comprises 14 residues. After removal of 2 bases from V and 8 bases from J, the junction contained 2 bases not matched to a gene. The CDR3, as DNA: TGCGCCAGCAGCTTACTAGCGGGAGCGGGGGAGCTGTTTTTT. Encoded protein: CASSLLAGAGELFF. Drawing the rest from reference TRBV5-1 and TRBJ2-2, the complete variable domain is KAGVTQTPRYLIKTRGQQVTLSCSPISGHRSVSWYQQTPGQGLQFLFEYFSETQRNKGNFPGRFSGRQFSNSRSEMNVSTLELGDSALYLCASSLLAGAGELFFGEGSRLTVL.

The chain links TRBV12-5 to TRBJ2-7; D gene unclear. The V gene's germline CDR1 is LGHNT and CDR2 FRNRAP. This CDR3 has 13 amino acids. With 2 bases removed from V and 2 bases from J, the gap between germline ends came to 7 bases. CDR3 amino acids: CASGLTHAYEQYF. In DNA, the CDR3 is TGTGCTAGTGGTTTGACACATGCCTACGAGCAGTACTTC.

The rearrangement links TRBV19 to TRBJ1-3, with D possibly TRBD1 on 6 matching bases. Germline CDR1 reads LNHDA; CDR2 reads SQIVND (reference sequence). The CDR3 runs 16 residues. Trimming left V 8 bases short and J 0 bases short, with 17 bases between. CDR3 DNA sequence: TGTGCCAGTCGCTATAACAGGGCGGCCTCTGGAAACACCATATATTTT. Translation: CASRYNRAASGNTIYF.

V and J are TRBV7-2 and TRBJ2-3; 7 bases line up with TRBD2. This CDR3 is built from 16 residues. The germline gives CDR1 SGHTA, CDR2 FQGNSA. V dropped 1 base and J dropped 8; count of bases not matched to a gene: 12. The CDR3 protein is CASSLVMGGPWGTQYF. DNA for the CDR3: TGTGCCAGCAGCTTAGTTATGGGAGGGCCGTGGGGTACGCAGTATTTT.

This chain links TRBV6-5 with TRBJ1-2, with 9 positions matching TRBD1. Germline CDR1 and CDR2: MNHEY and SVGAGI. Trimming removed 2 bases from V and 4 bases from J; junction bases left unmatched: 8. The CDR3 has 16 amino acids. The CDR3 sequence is CASSYDQTGGTYGYTF. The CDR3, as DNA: TGTGCCAGCAGTTACGACCAGACAGGGGGAACCTATGGCTACACCTTC.

The CDR3, as DNA: TGTGCCAGCAGGAAACAGGGAATAGAGACCCAGTACTTC. It yields the protein CASRKQGIETQYF. The rearrangement links TRBV27 to TRBJ2-5; D perhaps matches TRBD1 (6 bases). V shed 6 bases and J shed 4 bases, with 12 bases lying between them. CDR1 and CDR2 from the germline V gene are MNHEY and SMNVEV (reference sequence). This CDR3 region has 13 residues.

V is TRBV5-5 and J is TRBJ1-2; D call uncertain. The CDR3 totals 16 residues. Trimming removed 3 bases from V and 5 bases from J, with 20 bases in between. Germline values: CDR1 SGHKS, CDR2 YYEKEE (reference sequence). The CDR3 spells CASSSFQAHEGYGYTF. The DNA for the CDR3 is TGTGCCAGCAGCTCATTTCAGGCTCACGAGGGATATGGCTACACCTTC.

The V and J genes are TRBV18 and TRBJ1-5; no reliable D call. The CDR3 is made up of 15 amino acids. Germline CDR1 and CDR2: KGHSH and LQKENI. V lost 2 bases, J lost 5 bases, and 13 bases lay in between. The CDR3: CASSPNGEVYQPQHF. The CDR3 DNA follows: TGTGCCAGCTCACCAAATGGAGAGGTTTATCAGCCCCAGCATTTT.